The sequence of this TCR beta chain was determined in a study of shared clonotypes between healthy human individuals. Concerning this clone: The antigen is undetermined.

Study-level findings and limits: Only blood was sampled; tissue repertoires likely differ.

Produced via immunoSEQ multiplex PCR; TCRdb's table is partial and in-frame only. The table shows roughly 2.6 million clones, with about 92% occurring only once. CDR1 and CDR2 (germline): SGHTA, FQGNSA. This CDR3 region has 15 residues. Trimming removed 0 bases from V and 3 bases from J, with 9 bases in between. The sequencing sample was made of naive CD4+ T cells sorted from blood. Documented subset: CD45RA+ positively selected. This chain uses TRBV7-2 with TRBJ2-1, with a weak D call TRBD2 (7 bases). The TCR originated in a man younger than 30 in good health. CDR3 amino acids: CASSLAGGRYNEQFF. The CDR3 nucleotides are TGTGCCAGCAGCTTAGCCGGGGGGCGCTACAATGAGCAGTTCTTC. Drawing the rest from reference TRBV7-2 and TRBJ2-1, the complete variable domain is GAGVSQSPSNKVTEKGKDVELRCDPISGHTALYWYRQSLGQGLEFLIYFQGNSAPDKSGLPSDRFSAERTGGSVSTLTIQRTQQEDSAVYLCASSLAGGRYNEQFFGPGTRLTVL.